This entry lists 18 T cell receptor beta chains sequenced from one sample in a study of cytomegalovirus exposure and HLA in healthy donors. The PCR used 60 Vbeta and 13 Jbeta primers. Sequenced by immunoSEQ multiplex PCR; TCRdb stores in-frame clones only, minus some. This sample has 200,000 or so clones, with 76% found just once. Sequencing was performed on PBMCs. The receptors come from a man younger than 30 in good health and CMV-seronegative.

This clone was found once. The V and J genes are TRBV5-6 and TRBJ1-2, with 7 bases that match TRBD1. CDR1 and CDR2 from the germline V gene are SGHDT and YYEEEE. The CDR3 has 14 amino acids. V shed 4 bases, J shed 7 bases, and the junction held 10 bases outside the gene matches. The CDR3 nucleotides read TGTGCCAGCAGCATAGGTGGCAGGGGGTTTGGCTACACCTTC. It yields the protein CASSIGGRGFGYTF.

The chain carries TRBV13 and TRBJ2-1, with D hard to call. Per germline, CDR1 PRHDT and CDR2 FYEKMQ (reference sequence). The CDR3 totals 14 residues. V dropped 1 base and J dropped 3 bases, with 7 bases sitting between them. The CDR3 loop is CASSLAAGYNEQFF. The CDR3 nucleotides read TGTGCCAGCAGCTTAGCCGCAGGCTACAATGAGCAGTTCTTC.

This clone was found once. The chain employs TRBV28 and TRBJ2-7; TRBD2 aligns across 8 bases. CDR3 length: 17 residues. With V trimmed by 2 bases and J by 7 bases, 16 bases remained unmatched. Germline V gene data show CDR1 as MDHEN and CDR2 as SYDVKM. CDR3 residues: CASSLIAGFGGGREQYF. The CDR3 coding sequence is TGTGCCAGCAGTTTAATAGCGGGATTCGGTGGTGGGCGAGAGCAGTACTTC.

The chain combines TRBV10-3 with TRBJ2-3; 9 nucleotides line up with TRBD2. This CDR3 is built from 14 residues. Germline V gives CDR1 ENHRY, CDR2 SYGVKD. V lost 8 bases to trimming and J lost 1 base; unmatched junction nucleotides: 4. DNA for the CDR3: TGTGCCATCGGGACTAGCACTGGCACAGATACGCAGTATTTT. It yields the protein CAIGTSTGTDTQYF.

The chain employs TRBV19 and TRBJ1-5, with 10 bases that match TRBD1. This CDR3 is built from 14 residues. Germline V CDR1 and CDR2: LNHDA, SQIVND (reference sequence). The V gene end was trimmed by 7 bases and the J gene end by 5 bases; junction bases not matched to a gene: 5. The DNA of the CDR3 is TGTGCCAGTACCAGGACAGGGGGATATCAGCCCCAGCATTTT. Translation: CASTRTGGYQPQHF.

The genes are TRBV28 and TRBJ2-6; the D is unclear. The CDR3 runs 17 residues. V was shortened by 7 bases and J by 0 bases, with 16 bases between the two germline ends. Germline CDR1 and CDR2: MDHEN and SYDVKM. The CDR3 reads CASKSGIGSSGANVLTF. For the CDR3, the DNA is TGTGCCAGCAAGTCCGGTATCGGTAGCTCTGGGGCCAACGTCCTGACTTTC. Filled out from reference TRBV28 and TRBJ2-6, the complete variable domain reads DVKVTQSSRYLVKRTGEKVFLECVQDMDHENMFWYRQDPGLGLRLIYFSYDVKMKEKGDIPEGYSVSREKKERFSLILESASTNQTSMYLCASKSGIGSSGANVLTFGAGSRLTVL.

The chain is built from TRBV5-6 and TRBJ1-2; D gene unclear. The CDR3 is 12 residues long. Germline CDR1 and CDR2: SGHDT and YYEEEE. V lost 8 bases to trimming and J lost 2 bases, with 10 bases between them. The CDR3 loop is CASRAGNYGYTF. CDR3 DNA: TGTGCCAGTCGAGCAGGAAACTATGGCTACACCTTC.

The gene calls are TRBV2 and TRBJ1-5; weak D call: TRBD1 (5 bases). Germline assignment: CDR1 SNHLY and CDR2 FYNNEI. Deletions cut 2 bases from V and 10 bases from J, with 18 bases between. The CDR3 is 15 residues long. The CDR3 protein is CASSEMVSGRQPQHF. The CDR3, as DNA: TGTGCCAGCAGTGAAATGGTGTCAGGGCGTCAACCCCAGCATTTT.

V is TRBV27 and J is TRBJ2-7; 9 bases align to TRBD1. The germline V gene encodes CDR1 MNHEY and CDR2 SMNVEV (reference sequence). The trim removed 4 bases at V and 9 bases at J, leaving 13 bases unmatched. This CDR3 contains 15 residues. CDR3 coding DNA: TGTGCCAGCAGTTCCACCGGGACAGGGTCATGTGGGCAGTACTTC. Translation gives CASSSTGTGSCGQYF.

For the CDR3, the DNA is TGCAGCGCAACAGGGTTCTCAGAGACCCAGTACTTC. It translates to CSATGFSETQYF. The chain has TRBV29-1 and TRBJ2-5; D possibly corresponds to TRBD1 (6 bases). V lost 7 bases and J lost 4, with 13 bases in between. Per germline, CDR1 SQVTM and CDR2 ANQGSEA. The CDR3 is made up of 12 amino acids.

The chain is built from TRBV7-9 and TRBJ2-2, with 8 bases aligning to TRBD2. Germline lookup yields CDR1 SEHNR and CDR2 FQNEAQ (reference sequence). This CDR3 comprises 14 residues. V gave up 4 bases and J gave up 7 bases; unmatched junction bases: 5. In nucleotides, the CDR3 is TGTGCCAGCAGCTCAAAGCGGGGGTACGGGGAGCTGTTTTTT. Protein sequence: CASSSKRGYGELFF. The full variable domain, rest sourced from reference TRBV7-9 and TRBJ2-2, is DTGVSQNPRHKITKRGQNVTFRCDPISEHNRLYWYRQTLGQGPEFLTYFQNEAQLEKSRLLSDRFSAERPKGSFSTLEIQRTEQGDSAMYLCASSSKRGYGELFFGEGSRLTVL.

The V gene is TRBV5-1, the J gene TRBJ2-1; the D gene is possibly TRBD1 (6 bases). Deletions cut 2 bases from V and 0 bases from J, with 12 bases between. Germline assignment: CDR1 SGHRS and CDR2 YFSETQ. CDR3 length: 16 residues. The CDR3 DNA sequence: TGCGCCAGCAGCTTAGGGGGAACAAGCTCCTACAATGAGCAGTTCTTC. This codes for CASSLGGTSSYNEQFF.

The chain uses TRBV5-1 and TRBJ2-7; the match to TRBD1 covers 8 bases. Unmatched junction bases numbered 8, after V lost 4 bases and J lost 2 bases. The V gene's germline CDR1 is SGHRS and CDR2 YFSETQ. The CDR3 runs to 15 residues. CDR3 loop: CASSVWTGNTYEQYF. The CDR3 DNA is TGCGCCAGCAGCGTCTGGACAGGGAACACCTACGAGCAGTACTTC.

The rearrangement joins TRBV5-1 to TRBJ2-5; 10 nucleotides match TRBD2. The germline V gene encodes CDR1 SGHRS and CDR2 YFSETQ. The trim removed 0 bases at V and 5 bases at J, leaving 13 bases unmatched. CDR3 length equals 18 residues. In nucleotides, the CDR3 is TGCGCCAGCAGCTTGGCTTTAGCGGGAGGAGGGGCCAGGGAGACCCAGTACTTC. This codes for CASSLALAGGGARETQYF.

The chain joins TRBV11-2 to TRBJ1-5; 7 bases are shared with TRBD1. Unmatched junction bases numbered 5, after V lost 1 base and J lost 5 bases. This CDR3 is built from 15 residues. In germline, CDR1 is SGHAT, CDR2 FQNNGV. CDR3 region: CASSLVAGGYQPQHF. In DNA form, the CDR3 reads TGTGCCAGCAGCTTAGTGGCAGGGGGATATCAGCCCCAGCATTTT.

The V call is TRBV10-3, the J call TRBJ2-1, with D perhaps matching TRBD1 (7 bases). In germline, CDR1 is ENHRY, CDR2 SYGVKD. The CDR3 length is 13 residues. Trimming cost V 7 bases and J 7 bases, with 14 bases left between them. The CDR3 region has the DNA TGTGCCATCACGGAGGGGGCTGTGAATGAGCAGTTCTTC. This codes for CAITEGAVNEQFF.

The table lists this clone with a few counts. The rearrangement links TRBV28 to TRBJ2-7; 10 bases agree with TRBD1. Per germline, CDR1 MDHEN and CDR2 SYDVKM. Trimming cost V 10 bases and J 6 bases; bases outside gene matches: 9. The CDR3 runs 13 residues. Written as DNA, the CDR3 is TGTGCCATCGGAGGGGACAGGGGCCTCGAGCAGTACTTC. Translating it yields CAIGGDRGLEQYF.

This chain uses TRBV14 with TRBJ2-1, with TRBD2 identical over 11 bases. This CDR3 comprises 15 residues. Germline assignment: CDR1 SGHDN and CDR2 FVKESK. V lost 2 bases and J lost 8; bases outside the gene matches: 5. The chain's CDR3 is CASSQRLAGGYEQFF. The CDR3 nucleotides read TGTGCCAGCAGCCAACGGCTAGCGGGAGGTTATGAGCAGTTCTTC.